The T cell receptor (beta chain) under discussion was sequenced for a study of cytomegalovirus exposure and HLA in healthy donors. The table came from immunoSEQ multiplex PCR; TCRdb's copy has only in-frame clones and leaves some out. Of around 150,000 clones listed, 84% are singletons. Germline trimming cut 0 bases from V and 7 bases from J; bases unmatched to any gene: 15. Germline V gene data show CDR1 as KGHSH and CDR2 as LQKENI. The CDR3 runs to 18 residues. This chain links TRBV18 with TRBJ2-3; 8 bases fit TRBD2. The material sequenced was PBMCs. The receptor was isolated from a man under 40 in good health and CMV-seropositive. CDR3 in DNA: TGTGCCAGCTCACCACCAGTAGGCGGGGGGCCCGTTCGCCATACGCAGTATTTT. Translating gives CASSPPVGGGPVRHTQYF.